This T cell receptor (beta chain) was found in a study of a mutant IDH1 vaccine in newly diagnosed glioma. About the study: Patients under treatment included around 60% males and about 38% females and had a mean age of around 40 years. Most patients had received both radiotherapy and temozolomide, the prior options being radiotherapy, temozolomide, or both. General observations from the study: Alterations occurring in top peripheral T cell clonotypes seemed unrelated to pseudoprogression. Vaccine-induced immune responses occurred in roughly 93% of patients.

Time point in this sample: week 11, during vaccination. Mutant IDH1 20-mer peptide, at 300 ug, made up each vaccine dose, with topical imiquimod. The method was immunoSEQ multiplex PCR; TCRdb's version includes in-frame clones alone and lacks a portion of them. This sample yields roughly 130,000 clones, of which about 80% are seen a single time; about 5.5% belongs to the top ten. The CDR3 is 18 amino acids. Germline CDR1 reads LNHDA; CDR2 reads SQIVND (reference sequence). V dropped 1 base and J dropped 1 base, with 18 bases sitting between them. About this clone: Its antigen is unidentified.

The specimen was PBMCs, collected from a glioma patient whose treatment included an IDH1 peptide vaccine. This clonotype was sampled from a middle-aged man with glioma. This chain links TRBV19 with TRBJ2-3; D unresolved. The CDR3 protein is CASSIAPGPLSGTDTQYF. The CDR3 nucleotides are TGTGCCAGTAGTATAGCCCCTGGCCCCCTTTCAGGCACAGATACGCAGTATTTT. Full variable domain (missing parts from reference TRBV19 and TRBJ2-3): DGGITQSPKYLFRKEGQNVTLSCEQNLNHDAMYWYRQDPGQGLRLIYYSQIVNDFQKGDIAEGYSVSREKKESFPLTVTSAQKNPTAFYLCASSIAPGPLSGTDTQYFGPGTRLTVL.